What follows describes a single T cell receptor beta chain. Its target is unknown. The sample originates from a study of a mutant IDH1 vaccine in newly diagnosed glioma. Study-level background: Treatment recipients were approximately 62% male and about 40% female, and their mean age was around 37 years.

V lost 2 bases to trimming and J lost 0 bases, with 8 bases between them. The CDR3 sequence is 15 residues long. Germline CDR1 is ENHRY and CDR2 is SYGVKD. The time point is: week 47, end of study. Every single dose of the vaccine, 300 ug of mutant IDH1 20-mer peptide, came with topical imiquimod. There were eight vaccinations for patients, given in weeks 1, 3, 5, 7, 11, 15, 19 and 23. Method: immunoSEQ multiplex PCR; TCRdb's copy keeps in-frame clones and lacks some. The sample shows around 94,000 clones, 89% of them seen only once. The source is a woman in her forties or fifties with glioma. The sequencing used PBMCs, collected from a glioma patient whose treatment included an IDH1 peptide vaccine. The chain recombines TRBV10-3 with TRBJ2-1, with a possible D match to TRBD2 (6 bases). This CDR3 is CAISEGGTSYNEQFF. In DNA, the CDR3 is TGTGCCATCAGTGAGGGCGGGACCTCCTACAATGAGCAGTTCTTC.